Sequencing of this T cell receptor (beta chain) was carried out in a study of blood T cell repertoires in COVID-19. Study summary: The cDNA or gDNA used as material had been derived from T cells, B-cell-depleted T cells, or PBMCs.

Per the study methods: For nucleated cells, counts were estimated from reference gene primer amplification. TCRdb keeps only in-frame clones here, not all; method: immunoSEQ multiplex PCR. Clonal size and the V and J genes are those of that table, whereas D and trimming came from the DNA. This sample has about 240,000 clones, with 82% found just once. The CDR3 has 15 residues. In germline, CDR1 is KGHDR, CDR2 SFDVKD. Trimming took 2 bases from V and 0 from J, leaving 10 bases between them. The origin of this receptor is a woman aged 55-75 years with active or convalescent COVID-19. This chain uses TRBV24-1 with TRBJ2-7; D remains unclear. The material sequenced was peripheral blood. The CDR3: CATSDSPLFSYEQYF. The CDR3 region has the DNA TGTGCCACCAGTGATTCCCCCTTGTTCTCCTACGAGCAGTACTTC.